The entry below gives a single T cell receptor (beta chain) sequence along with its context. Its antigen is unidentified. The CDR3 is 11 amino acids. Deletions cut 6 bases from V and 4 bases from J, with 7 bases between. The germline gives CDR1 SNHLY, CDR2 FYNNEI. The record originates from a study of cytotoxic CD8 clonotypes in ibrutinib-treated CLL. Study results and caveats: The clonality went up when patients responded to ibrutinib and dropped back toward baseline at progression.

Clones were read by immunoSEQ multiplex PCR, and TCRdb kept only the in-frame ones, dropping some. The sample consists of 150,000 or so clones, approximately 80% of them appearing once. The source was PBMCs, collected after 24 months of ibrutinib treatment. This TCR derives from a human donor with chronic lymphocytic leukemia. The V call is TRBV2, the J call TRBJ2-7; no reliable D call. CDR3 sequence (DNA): TGTGCCAGCAGGCCCCAGTACGAGCAGTACTTC. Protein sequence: CASRPQYEQYF.